Listed here is a single TCR beta chain. Its antigen remains unidentified. This entry is derived from a study of cytomegalovirus exposure and HLA in healthy donors. Study summary: Out of 398 genotyped donors, less than 85% belonged to the Caucasian-associated ancestry cluster. Broader study findings: In an earlier analysis, about 87% or about 30%: the productive usage of most TCR beta V segments. Association of a missense DCLRE1C variant with TCR beta V- and J-gene trimming was reported in a later analysis. The study labeled 180 or so TCR beta chains cytomegalovirus-associated.

The PCR had 60 Vbeta and 13 Jbeta primers. Sequencing was performed with immunoSEQ multiplex PCR; in TCRdb, only in-frame clones are kept and a portion is missing. In the table there are about 130,000 clones, roughly 80% of which are singletons. The CDR3 spans 13 residues. Germline V CDR1 and CDR2: MDHEN, SYDVKM. V dropped 6 bases and J dropped 5 bases, with 13 bases sitting between them. The receptor comes from a man younger than 45 in good health and CMV-seropositive. The genes are TRBV28 and TRBJ1-1, with no clear D. Sample: PBMCs. CDR3 in amino acids: CASSPTVRTEAFF. The CDR3, as DNA: TGTGCCAGCAGCCCCACGGTGAGGACTGAAGCTTTCTTT. Full variable domain (missing parts from reference TRBV28 and TRBJ1-1): DVKVTQSSRYLVKRTGEKVFLECVQDMDHENMFWYRQDPGLGLRLIYFSYDVKMKEKGDIPEGYSVSREKKERFSLILESASTNQTSMYLCASSPTVRTEAFFGQGTRLTVV.